This TCR beta chain was sequenced during a study of T cells in Graves' hyperthyroidism and ophthalmopathy. This clonotype has a handful of counts. V lost 6 bases to trimming and J lost 6 bases, with 13 bases between them. The CDR3 has 13 amino acids. Per germline, CDR1 LNHDA and CDR2 SQIVND (reference sequence). Amplification of TCR beta CDR3 regions used RNA as the template. TCR CDR3 underwent first-round RT-PCR with the HTBI primer set. TCRdb processed the multiplex PCR reads anew with MiXCR; each CDR3 protein has one entry. The sample has about 410,000 distinct CDR3 sequences, more than 12% seen once.

The chain recombines TRBV19 with TRBJ2-3; D gene uncertain. The specimen was blood. The sequence was obtained from a woman in her thirties with Graves' ophthalmopathy. The CDR3 region has the DNA TGTGCCAGTAGAGGCGATATGATGGATACGCAGTATTTT. It translates to CASRGDMMDTQYF.